Listed here are 5 T cell receptor beta chains from one sample, sequenced in a study of blood T cell repertoires in COVID-19. Generated by immunoSEQ multiplex PCR, the TCRdb table keeps only in-frame clones and is missing some. The data show about 74,000 clones, with 75% seen just once and about 21% held by the top ten. Sequenced: peripheral blood. The source is a man between 65 and 85 years old with acute or convalescent COVID-19.

The rearrangement uses TRBV27 and TRBJ2-6; possibly TRBD2 for D (7 bases). CDR1 is MNHEY and CDR2 is SMNVEV in the germline V gene (reference sequence). The CDR3 runs 18 residues. Trimming stripped 6 bases from V and 2 bases from J, with 20 bases between. CDR3 protein: CASSPGVAGRPGANVLTF. CDR3 nucleotides: TGTGCCAGCAGCCCAGGGGTAGCGGGCCGGCCTGGGGCCAACGTCCTGACTTTC.

A few counts support this clone. This chain uses TRBV21-1 with TRBJ2-7; the table gives TRBD1 as D, unverified against the DNA. TRBV21-1 is a known pseudogene. This CDR3 region has 15 residues. CDR3 residues: CASSKEETGCCEQYF. In DNA form, the CDR3 reads TGTGCCAGCAGCAAAGAGGAGACAGGGTGTTGCGAGCAGTACTTC.

The chain links TRBV7-2 to TRBJ2-3, with 9 nucleotides matching TRBD2. With V trimmed by 8 bases and J by 5 bases, 8 bases remained unmatched. This CDR3 is built from 14 residues. Per germline, CDR1 SGHTA and CDR2 FQGNSA. The CDR3 coding sequence is TGTGCCAGCTCGGGCGGGAGGGCAATAGATACGCAGTATTTT. This encodes CASSGGRAIDTQYF.

The chain recombines TRBV25-1 with TRBJ2-6, with a tentative D call TRBD2 (5 bases). Germline assignment: CDR1 MGHDK and CDR2 SYGVNS. CDR3 size: 16 residues. Trimming pared 6 bases from V and 5 bases from J, leaving 17 bases between. The CDR3 here is CASSPSTLGWANVLTF. In nucleotides, the CDR3 is TGTGCCAGCAGCCCATCCACACTAGGCTGGGCCAACGTCCTGACTTTC.

V gene TRBV28 combines with J gene TRBJ2-7; 9 positions match TRBD1. Trimming took 7 bases from V and 1 from J; bases not matched to a gene: 5. The germline V gene has CDR1 MDHEN and CDR2 SYDVKM. The CDR3 runs 14 residues. In nucleotides, the CDR3 is TGTGCCAGCATAGGCGGGACAGGGTCCTACGAGCAGTACTTC. Translation: CASIGGTGSYEQYF.